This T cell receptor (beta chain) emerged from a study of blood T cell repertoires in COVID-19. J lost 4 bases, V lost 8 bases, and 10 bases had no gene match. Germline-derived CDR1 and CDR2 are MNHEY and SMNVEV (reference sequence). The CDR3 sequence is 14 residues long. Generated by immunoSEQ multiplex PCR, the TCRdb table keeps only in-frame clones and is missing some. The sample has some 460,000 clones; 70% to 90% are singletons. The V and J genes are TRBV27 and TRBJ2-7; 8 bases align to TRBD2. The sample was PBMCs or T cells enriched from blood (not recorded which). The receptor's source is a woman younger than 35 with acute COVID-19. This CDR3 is CASWPSREGYEQYF. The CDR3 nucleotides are TGTGCCAGCTGGCCCTCCCGGGAGGGGTACGAGCAGTACTTC.